Here is one TCR beta chain with its context. The source of the sample is a study of blood T cell repertoires in COVID-19. Overall study: In each case, the material was cDNA or gDNA derived from T cells, B-cell-depleted T cells, or PBMCs.

This table comes from immunoSEQ multiplex PCR, and its TCRdb copy is limited to in-frame clones, with some not included. The sample consists of roughly 80,000 clones, 80% to 90% of them appearing once. The V gene end was trimmed by 7 bases and the J gene end by 10 bases; junction bases not matched to a gene: 10. The CDR3 is 15 amino acids. The germline V gene encodes CDR1 MNHEY and CDR2 SMNVEV (reference sequence). The sequenced material came from peripheral blood. V and J are TRBV27 and TRBJ2-1; the match to TRBD2 covers 13 bases. The receptor's source is a woman older than 75 with acute or convalescent COVID-19. The DNA of the CDR3 is TGTGCCAGCACCCATGGGGGACTAGCGGGAAGGGAGCAGTTCTTC. Protein product: CASTHGGLAGREQFF.